A selection of T cell receptor beta chains follows, all from one sample in a study of shared clonotypes between healthy human individuals. Profiling relied on immunoSEQ multiplex PCR, and the TCRdb table lists in-frame clones only, not all of them. The sample carries a few million clones, 93% recorded once. Sequencing was performed on naive CD4+ T cells from PBMCs. These receptors came from a man aged 18 to 30 in good health. Some clones in this sample may be carry-over from other donors' samples. The CDR3 runs from the conserved cysteine through the conserved F or W. Each record gives: V gene, clone size, J gene, D gene, CDR3 protein, CDR3 DNA. A D gene is named only where the DNA matches it firmly. For some rows the clone size is stated as once, few or many, or as a class when expanded; others skip it.

v_call: TRBV28; clone_size: .; j_call: TRBJ1-3; d_call: .; cdr3_aa: CASKGPGNTIYF; cdr3_nt: TGTGCCAGCAAGGGCCCGGGAAACACCATATATTTT
v_call: TRBV5-1; clone_size: .; j_call: TRBJ2-3; d_call: TRBD1; cdr3_aa: CASSLGTAVGDTQYF; cdr3_nt: TGCGCCAGCAGCCTCGGGACAGCAGTTGGAGATACGCAGTATTTT
v_call: TRBV29-1; clone_size: .; j_call: TRBJ2-1; d_call: .; cdr3_aa: CSVYDRYNEQFF; cdr3_nt: TGCAGCGTATACGACAGGTACAATGAGCAGTTCTTC
v_call: TRBV11-2; clone_size: .; j_call: TRBJ2-3; d_call: TRBD1; cdr3_aa: CASSSKDRDTDTQYF; cdr3_nt: TGTGCCAGCAGCTCCAAGGACAGGGACACAGATACGCAGTATTTT
v_call: TRBV18; clone_size: .; j_call: TRBJ1-1; d_call: TRBD1; cdr3_aa: CASSPGQSPAFF; cdr3_nt: TGTGCCAGCTCGCCGGGACAGTCGCCAGCTTTCTTT
v_call: TRBV6-1; clone_size: .; j_call: TRBJ2-7; d_call: TRBD1; cdr3_aa: CASHGQGAYEQYF; cdr3_nt: TGTGCCAGTCATGGACAGGGGGCCTACGAGCAGTACTTC
v_call: TRBV7-8; clone_size: .; j_call: TRBJ2-2; d_call: TRBD2; cdr3_aa: CASSEAASGYTGELFF; cdr3_nt: TGTGCCAGCAGCGAAGCGGCTAGCGGATACACCGGGGAGCTGTTTTTT
v_call: TRBV7-9; clone_size: .; j_call: TRBJ1-1; d_call: .; cdr3_aa: CASSPDVLIMNTEAFF; cdr3_nt: TGTGCCAGCAGCCCAGACGTCCTAATTATGAACACTGAAGCTTTCTTT
v_call: TRBV6-1; clone_size: .; j_call: TRBJ2-1; d_call: .; cdr3_aa: CASIGGALNYNEQFF; cdr3_nt: TGTGCCAGCATTGGAGGGGCTTTGAACTACAATGAGCAGTTCTTC
v_call: TRBV11-2; clone_size: .; j_call: TRBJ2-3; d_call: TRBD1; cdr3_aa: CASSLVVTGKSDTQYF; cdr3_nt: TGTGCCAGCAGCTTAGTAGTGACAGGGAAATCAGATACGCAGTATTTT
v_call: TRBV7-6; clone_size: .; j_call: TRBJ2-2; d_call: .; cdr3_aa: CASRQTGPAGVSHTGELFF; cdr3_nt: TGTGCCAGCAGACAGACAGGGCCAGCGGGAGTTTCCCACACCGGGGAGCTGTTTTTT
v_call: TRBV4-3; clone_size: .; j_call: TRBJ2-6; d_call: TRBD2; cdr3_aa: CASSQIASGRAGANVLTF; cdr3_nt: TGCGCCAGCAGCCAAATTGCTAGCGGGAGGGCTGGGGCCAACGTCCTGACTTTC
v_call: TRBV25-1; clone_size: .; j_call: TRBJ1-2; d_call: .; cdr3_aa: CASSGGPAYGYTF; cdr3_nt: TGTGCCAGCAGTGGAGGGCCGGCGTATGGCTACACCTTC
v_call: TRBV5-1; clone_size: .; j_call: TRBJ2-7; d_call: .; cdr3_aa: CASSFSRYEQYF; cdr3_nt: TGCGCCAGCAGCTTTTCGCGCTACGAGCAGTACTTC
v_call: TRBV9; clone_size: once; j_call: TRBJ2-3; d_call: .; cdr3_aa: CASSVGVRTDTQYF; cdr3_nt: TGTGCCAGCAGCGTAGGGGTCCGCACAGATACGCAGTATTTT
v_call: TRBV7-3; clone_size: .; j_call: TRBJ2-6; d_call: .; cdr3_aa: CASSLGGAGANVLTF; cdr3_nt: TGTGCCAGCAGCCTCGGGGGCGCTGGGGCCAACGTCCTGACTTTC
v_call: TRBV4-3; clone_size: .; j_call: TRBJ2-2; d_call: .; cdr3_aa: CASSQEGYTGELFF; cdr3_nt: TGCGCCAGCAGCCAAGAAGGGTACACCGGGGAGCTGTTTTTT
v_call: TRBV6-1; clone_size: .; j_call: TRBJ1-2; d_call: .; cdr3_aa: CASSESSGLDRAGCTF; cdr3_nt: TGTGCCAGCAGTGAATCTTCAGGGTTAGATAGGGCCGGATGCACCTTC
v_call: TRBV28; clone_size: .; j_call: TRBJ2-7; d_call: .; cdr3_aa: CASREGYEQYF; cdr3_nt: TGTGCCAGCCGTGAGGGGTACGAGCAGTACTTC
v_call: TRBV7-6; clone_size: .; j_call: TRBJ1-1; d_call: .; cdr3_aa: CASSSDRGTEAFF; cdr3_nt: TGTGCCAGCAGCTCGGATAGGGGCACTGAAGCTTTCTTT
v_call: TRBV6-1; clone_size: .; j_call: TRBJ2-5; d_call: .; cdr3_aa: CASRGLGVARGQYF; cdr3_nt: TGTGCCAGCAGGGGACTTGGCGTAGCGAGGGGCCAGTACTTC
v_call: TRBV7-2; clone_size: .; j_call: TRBJ1-3; d_call: .; cdr3_aa: CASSLIRYGGNTIYF; cdr3_nt: TGTGCCAGCAGCTTAATCCGATACGGCGGGAACACCATATATTTT
v_call: TRBV27; clone_size: .; j_call: TRBJ1-3; d_call: .; cdr3_aa: CASRSLGSGNTIYF; cdr3_nt: TGTGCCAGCAGGTCTTTGGGCTCCGGAAACACCATATATTTT
v_call: TRBV28; clone_size: .; j_call: TRBJ1-4; d_call: TRBD1; cdr3_aa: CASRTGTVNEKLFF; cdr3_nt: TGTGCCAGCAGGACCGGGACAGTTAATGAAAAACTGTTTTTT
v_call: TRBV5-1; clone_size: .; j_call: TRBJ1-5; d_call: .; cdr3_aa: CASSLGRDDQPQHF; cdr3_nt: TGCGCCAGCAGCTTGGGTCGCGACGATCAGCCCCAGCATTTT
v_call: TRBV30; clone_size: .; j_call: TRBJ2-7; d_call: TRBD2; cdr3_aa: CAWSDSRTSGSTYEQYF; cdr3_nt: TGTGCCTGGAGTGACTCCCGGACTAGCGGGAGCACCTACGAGCAGTACTTC
v_call: TRBV7-2; clone_size: .; j_call: TRBJ2-5; d_call: TRBD2; cdr3_aa: CASSRRTSGQETQYF; cdr3_nt: TGTGCCAGCAGCCGCCGGACTAGCGGGCAAGAGACCCAGTACTTC
v_call: TRBV7-9; clone_size: .; j_call: TRBJ2-2; d_call: .; cdr3_aa: CASSSGLYTGELFF; cdr3_nt: TGTGCCAGCAGCTCGGGACTTTACACCGGGGAGCTGTTTTTT
v_call: TRBV5-4; clone_size: .; j_call: TRBJ1-1; d_call: .; cdr3_aa: CASSFLRGSEAFF; cdr3_nt: TGTGCCAGCAGCTTCCTCAGGGGTAGTGAAGCTTTCTTT
v_call: TRBV9; clone_size: .; j_call: TRBJ1-3; d_call: .; cdr3_aa: CASSVAPLSSGNTIYF; cdr3_nt: TGTGCCAGCAGCGTAGCGCCGTTGAGCTCTGGAAACACCATATATTTT
v_call: TRBV28; clone_size: once; j_call: TRBJ1-1; d_call: .; cdr3_aa: CASSLGSVVTEAFF; cdr3_nt: TGTGCCAGCAGTTTGGGGTCAGTCGTCACTGAAGCTTTCTTT
v_call: TRBV27; clone_size: .; j_call: TRBJ2-3; d_call: TRBD2; cdr3_aa: CASSLSGRALDTQYF; cdr3_nt: TGTGCCAGCAGTTTGAGCGGGAGGGCCTTAGATACGCAGTATTTT
v_call: TRBV5-1; clone_size: .; j_call: TRBJ2-5; d_call: .; cdr3_aa: CASSLSSLETQYF; cdr3_nt: TGCGCCAGCAGCTTGAGTAGCCTGGAGACCCAGTACTTC
v_call: TRBV18; clone_size: .; j_call: TRBJ2-1; d_call: TRBD2; cdr3_aa: CASFRLAGGRNEQFF; cdr3_nt: TGTGCCAGCTTTCGACTAGCGGGAGGGCGGAATGAGCAGTTCTTC
v_call: TRBV2; clone_size: .; j_call: TRBJ2-5; d_call: TRBD2; cdr3_aa: CASNIAGGPRETQYF; cdr3_nt: TGTGCCAGCAATATAGCGGGAGGGCCTAGAGAGACCCAGTACTTC
v_call: TRBV11-2; clone_size: .; j_call: TRBJ1-2; d_call: TRBD1; cdr3_aa: CASSHTRTGGVRGYTF; cdr3_nt: TGTGCCAGCAGTCATACCAGGACAGGGGGTGTACGTGGCTACACCTTC
v_call: TRBV7-9; clone_size: .; j_call: TRBJ2-7; d_call: TRBD1; cdr3_aa: CASSPRGSSYEQYF; cdr3_nt: TGTGCCAGCTCCCCCAGGGGGAGCTCCTACGAGCAGTACTTC
v_call: TRBV2; clone_size: .; j_call: TRBJ1-1; d_call: TRBD1; cdr3_aa: CASSLGQGTEAFF; cdr3_nt: TGTGCCAGCAGTTTAGGACAGGGTACCGAAGCTTTCTTT
v_call: TRBV6-1; clone_size: .; j_call: TRBJ2-2; d_call: TRBD1; cdr3_aa: CASSEKFGTGSNTGELFF; cdr3_nt: TGTGCCAGCAGTGAAAAATTCGGGACAGGGTCGAACACCGGGGAGCTGTTTTTT
v_call: TRBV2; clone_size: .; j_call: TRBJ1-5; d_call: .; cdr3_aa: CASSEQGTNQPQHF; cdr3_nt: TGTGCCAGCAGTGAACAGGGGACCAATCAGCCCCAGCATTTT
v_call: TRBV7-2; clone_size: .; j_call: TRBJ2-2; d_call: .; cdr3_aa: CASSWGPGRELFF; cdr3_nt: TGTGCCAGCAGCTGGGGTCCGGGGCGGGAGCTGTTTTTT
v_call: TRBV5-1; clone_size: .; j_call: TRBJ2-1; d_call: TRBD2; cdr3_aa: CASSLFPGGPNEQFF; cdr3_nt: TGCGCCAGCAGCTTGTTTCCGGGAGGGCCAAATGAGCAGTTCTTC
v_call: TRBV28; clone_size: .; j_call: TRBJ2-5; d_call: .; cdr3_aa: CASSPDTGRGREQYF; cdr3_nt: TGTGCCAGCAGTCCAGACACCGGACGAGGTCGGGAGCAGTACTTC
v_call: TRBV5-1; clone_size: .; j_call: TRBJ2-2; d_call: .; cdr3_aa: CASSLDIQTNTGELFF; cdr3_nt: TGCGCCAGCAGCTTGGACATACAGACGAACACCGGGGAGCTGTTTTTT
v_call: TRBV5-1; clone_size: .; j_call: TRBJ2-2; d_call: TRBD1; cdr3_aa: CASSRGQGQNTGELFF; cdr3_nt: TGCGCCAGCAGCCGGGGACAGGGTCAGAACACCGGGGAGCTGTTTTTT
v_call: TRBV11-2; clone_size: .; j_call: TRBJ2-7; d_call: TRBD2; cdr3_aa: CASSLIPGLAGSISYEQYF; cdr3_nt: TGTGCCAGCAGCTTAATCCCGGGACTAGCGGGATCCATTTCCTACGAGCAGTACTTC
v_call: TRBV6-6; clone_size: .; j_call: TRBJ1-2; d_call: TRBD1; cdr3_aa: CASTTDRDLNYGYTF; cdr3_nt: TGTGCCAGCACCACGGACAGGGACCTTAACTATGGCTACACCTTC
v_call: TRBV29-1; clone_size: .; j_call: TRBJ1-3; d_call: .; cdr3_aa: CSVEVGYSGNTIYF; cdr3_nt: TGCAGCGTTGAAGTGGGTTACTCTGGAAACACCATATATTTT